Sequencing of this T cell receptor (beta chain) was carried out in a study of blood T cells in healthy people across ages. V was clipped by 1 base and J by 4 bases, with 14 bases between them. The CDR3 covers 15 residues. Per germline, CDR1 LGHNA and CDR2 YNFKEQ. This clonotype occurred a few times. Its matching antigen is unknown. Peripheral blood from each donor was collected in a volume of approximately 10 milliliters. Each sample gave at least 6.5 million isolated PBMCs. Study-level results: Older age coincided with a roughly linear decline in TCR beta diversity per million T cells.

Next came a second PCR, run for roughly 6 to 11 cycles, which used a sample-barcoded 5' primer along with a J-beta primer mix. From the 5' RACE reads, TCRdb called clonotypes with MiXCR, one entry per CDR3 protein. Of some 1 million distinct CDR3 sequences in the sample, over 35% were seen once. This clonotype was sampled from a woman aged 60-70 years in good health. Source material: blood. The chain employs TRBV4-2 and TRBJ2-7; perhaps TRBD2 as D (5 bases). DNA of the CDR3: TGTGCCAGCAGCCAAGGTTCGGGGTGGATTTACGAGCAGTACTTC. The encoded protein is CASSQGSGWIYEQYF.